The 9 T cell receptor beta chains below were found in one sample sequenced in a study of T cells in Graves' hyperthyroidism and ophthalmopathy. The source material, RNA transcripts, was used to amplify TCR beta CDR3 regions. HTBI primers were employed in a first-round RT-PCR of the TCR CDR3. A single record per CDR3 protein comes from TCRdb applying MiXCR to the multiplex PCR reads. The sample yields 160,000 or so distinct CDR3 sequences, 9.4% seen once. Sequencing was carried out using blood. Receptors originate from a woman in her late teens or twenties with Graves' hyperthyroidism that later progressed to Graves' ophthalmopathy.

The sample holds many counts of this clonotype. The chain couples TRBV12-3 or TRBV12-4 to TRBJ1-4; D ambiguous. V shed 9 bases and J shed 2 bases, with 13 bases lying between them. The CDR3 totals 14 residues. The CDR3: CASSRTGTNEKLFF. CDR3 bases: TGTGCCAGTAGTCGGACGGGTACTAATGAAAAACTGTTTTTT.

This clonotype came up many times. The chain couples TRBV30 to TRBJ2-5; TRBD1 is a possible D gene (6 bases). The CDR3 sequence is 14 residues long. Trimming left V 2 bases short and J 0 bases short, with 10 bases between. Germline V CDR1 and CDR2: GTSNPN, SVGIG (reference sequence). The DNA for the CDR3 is TGTGCCTGGAGTAACCAGGGGTACCAAGAGACCCAGTACTTC. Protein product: CAWSNQGYQETQYF.

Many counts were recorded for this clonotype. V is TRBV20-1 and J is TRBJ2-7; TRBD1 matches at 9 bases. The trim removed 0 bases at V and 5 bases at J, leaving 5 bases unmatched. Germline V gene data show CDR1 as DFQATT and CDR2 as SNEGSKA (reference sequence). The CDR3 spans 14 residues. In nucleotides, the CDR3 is TGCAGTGCTAGAGAACCGGGGACAGGGAACGAGCAGTACTTC. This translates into CSAREPGTGNEQYF.

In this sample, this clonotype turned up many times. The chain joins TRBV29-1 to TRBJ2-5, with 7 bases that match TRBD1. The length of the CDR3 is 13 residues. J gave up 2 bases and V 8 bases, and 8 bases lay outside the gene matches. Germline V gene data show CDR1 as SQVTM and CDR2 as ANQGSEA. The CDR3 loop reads CSTGTAIQETQYF. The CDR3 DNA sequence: TGCAGCACCGGGACAGCCATACAAGAGACCCAGTACTTC.

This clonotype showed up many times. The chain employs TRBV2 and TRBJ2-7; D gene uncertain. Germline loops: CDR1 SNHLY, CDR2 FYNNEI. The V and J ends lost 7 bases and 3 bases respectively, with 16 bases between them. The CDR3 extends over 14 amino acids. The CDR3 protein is CASTQNTHYYEQYF. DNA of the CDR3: TGTGCCAGCACCCAAAATACACACTACTACGAGCAGTACTTC.

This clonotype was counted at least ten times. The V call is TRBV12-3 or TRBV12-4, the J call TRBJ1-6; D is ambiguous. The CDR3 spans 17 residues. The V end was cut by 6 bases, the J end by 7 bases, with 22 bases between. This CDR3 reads CASSFLAWGNGNSPLHF. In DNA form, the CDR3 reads TGTGCCAGCAGCTTCCTCGCGTGGGGAAATGGGAATTCACCCCTCCACTTT.

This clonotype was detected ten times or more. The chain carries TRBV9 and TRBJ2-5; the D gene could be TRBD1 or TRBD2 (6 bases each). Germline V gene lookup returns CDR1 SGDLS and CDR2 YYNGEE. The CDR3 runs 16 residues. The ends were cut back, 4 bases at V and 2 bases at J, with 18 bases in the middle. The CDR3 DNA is TGTGCCAGCAGCCTACGACTCACGGGGGCTCAAGAGACCCAGTACTTC. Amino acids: CASSLRLTGAQETQYF.

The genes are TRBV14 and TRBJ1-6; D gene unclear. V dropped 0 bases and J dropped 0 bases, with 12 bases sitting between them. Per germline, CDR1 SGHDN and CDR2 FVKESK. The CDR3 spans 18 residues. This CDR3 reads CASSQEPGPNSYNSPLHF. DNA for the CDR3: TGTGCCAGCAGCCAAGAGCCCGGGCCAAACTCCTATAATTCACCCCTCCACTTT.

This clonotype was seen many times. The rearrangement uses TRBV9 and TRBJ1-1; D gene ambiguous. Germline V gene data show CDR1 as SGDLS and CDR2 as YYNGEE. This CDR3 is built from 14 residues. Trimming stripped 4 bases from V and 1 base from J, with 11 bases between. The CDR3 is CASSLGVANTEAFF. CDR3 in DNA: TGTGCCAGCAGCCTCGGGGTAGCGAACACTGAAGCTTTCTTT.